Reported below is one TCR beta chain. This sample was included in a study of blood T cell repertoires in COVID-19. The CDR3 length is 16 residues. Original data processing: Amplified reference gene primers provided the basis for estimating nucleated cell counts. The repertoire was sequenced with immunoSEQ multiplex PCR; TCRdb's copy has only in-frame clones and lacks some. V and J calls and clone size come straight from that table; D and trimming were deduced from the DNA. The data show a few hundred thousand clones, approximately 88% seen once. Sequenced material: PBMCs or T cells enriched from blood (not recorded which). The sequence came from a woman aged 40 to 50 who had recovered from COVID-19. The chain uses TRBV21-1 and TRBJ2-1; the table's D call of TRBD2 was not tested on the DNA. TRBV21-1 is a pseudogene locus. The CDR3, as DNA: TGTGCCCGACCCAGAGGCCGGGCGGGAGGTTCGTATGAGCAGTTCTTC. Protein: CARPRGRAGGSYEQFF.